Below, 21 T cell receptor beta chains from the same sample are listed, as sequenced in a study of blood T cell repertoires in COVID-19. Sequencing used immunoSEQ multiplex PCR; TCRdb keeps in-frame clones, though not all of them. The profile covers 200,000 to 300,000 clones, with almost 85% appearing a single time and under 4.5% taken by the ten largest. The specimen sequenced was peripheral blood. These receptors were taken from a middle-aged man with acute or convalescent COVID-19.

The chain recombines TRBV10-1 with TRBJ2-3; 15 bases match TRBD2. Trimming cost V 3 bases and J 6 bases; bases outside gene matches: 7. This CDR3 is built from 17 residues. Germline V lookup: CDR1 WNHNN, CDR2 SYGVQD (reference sequence). The CDR3 here is CASSDFGLAGGGDTQYF. The CDR3 DNA reads as TGCGCCAGCAGTGATTTTGGACTAGCGGGAGGGGGGGATACGCAGTATTTT.

V is TRBV3-1 (or the pseudogene TRBV3-2) and J is TRBJ2-1; perhaps TRBD2 as D (6 bases). The CDR3 runs to 13 residues. Between the trimmed V and J ends, which lost 4 bases and 9 bases, there was a span of 13 bases. Looked up from germline, CDR1 is LGHDT and CDR2 is YNNKEL (reference sequence). This CDR3 is CASSLRLEGEQFF. The CDR3 DNA reads as TGTGCCAGCAGCCTGAGACTGGAGGGTGAGCAGTTCTTC.

The CDR3 nucleotides are TGTGCTAGTGGTTTGGTGCGGACGGGTGACAGGCTCCATCAGCCCCAGCATTTT. Its translation is CASGLVRTGDRLHQPQHF. The J gene is TRBJ1-5, the V gene TRBV12-5; a weak D match, TRBD1 (6 bases). Germline-derived CDR1 and CDR2 are LGHNT and FRNRAP. The CDR3 length is 18 residues. The V and J ends lost 0 bases and 5 bases respectively, with 20 bases between them.

This sequence joins TRBV28 and TRBJ2-1; TRBD2 is a possible D gene (6 bases). The V and J ends lost 5 bases and 7 bases respectively, with 15 bases between them. This CDR3 spans 14 amino acids. The germline V gene encodes CDR1 MDHEN and CDR2 SYDVKM. CDR3 sequence reads: CASSPSEGENEQFF. The CDR3 coding sequence is TGTGCCAGCAGTCCTAGCGAAGGGGAGAATGAGCAGTTCTTC. The whole variable domain, filled in from reference TRBV28 and TRBJ2-1, reads DVKVTQSSRYLVKRTGEKVFLECVQDMDHENMFWYRQDPGLGLRLIYFSYDVKMKEKGDIPEGYSVSREKKERFSLILESASTNQTSMYLCASSPSEGENEQFFGPGTRLTVL.

The J gene is TRBJ1-5, the V gene TRBV28; the match to TRBD1 covers 8 bases. This CDR3 has 14 amino acids. The V and J ends lost 5 bases and 7 bases, in that order; junction bases with no gene match: 7. Per germline, CDR1 MDHEN and CDR2 SYDVKM. This chain's CDR3 is CASSAYRGAQPQHF. CDR3 coding DNA: TGTGCCAGCAGTGCATACAGGGGGGCCCAGCCCCAGCATTTT.

The chain joins TRBV5-1 to TRBJ2-3, with TRBD2 matching over 11 bases. Germline-derived CDR1 and CDR2 are SGHRS and YFSETQ. After removal of 2 bases from V and 6 bases from J, the junction contained 2 bases not matched to a gene. This CDR3 contains 14 residues. CDR3 in amino acids: CASSLRLAGDTQYF. The CDR3 nucleotides are TGCGCCAGCAGCTTACGACTAGCGGGGGATACGCAGTATTTT.

The chain carries TRBV30 and TRBJ1-6, with D unclear. This CDR3 comprises 15 residues. Germline values: CDR1 GTSNPN, CDR2 SVGIG (reference sequence). Between the trimmed V and J ends, which lost 1 base and 3 bases, there was a span of 10 bases. CDR3 nucleotide sequence: TGTGCCTGGAGTGGACGGGGTTTCTATAATTCACCCCTCCACTTT. Residues: CAWSGRGFYNSPLHF.

V is TRBV10-2 and J is TRBJ1-1; D is undetermined. This CDR3 comprises 14 residues. V was pared by 6 bases and J by 4 bases, with 15 bases between. Per the germline V gene, CDR1 is WSHSY and CDR2 is SAAADI. The CDR3 sequence is CASRLPGSSTEAFF. The CDR3 coding sequence is TGCGCCAGCAGGCTTCCAGGAAGCAGCACTGAAGCTTTCTTT.

The V gene is TRBV13, the J gene TRBJ1-4; tentatively, D is TRBD1 (5 bases). V was trimmed by 4 bases and J by 4 bases, leaving 10 bases between them. The CDR3 is 14 residues long. Germline V CDR1 and CDR2: PRHDT, FYEKMQ (reference sequence). The CDR3 spells CASSSRQINEKLFF. CDR3 DNA: TGTGCCAGCAGCTCGCGACAGATTAATGAAAAACTGTTTTTT.

This clone was recorded a few times. This sequence joins TRBV18 and TRBJ1-1, with a tentative D call TRBD1 (6 bases). CDR3 length: 16 amino acids. The V gene's germline CDR1 is KGHSH and CDR2 LQKENI. With 5 bases removed from V and 1 base from J, the gap between germline ends came to 17 bases. The CDR3 protein is CASSSSLQGRNTEAFF. For the CDR3, the DNA is TGTGCCAGCTCATCCTCCCTACAGGGCAGGAACACTGAAGCTTTCTTT.

This chain connects TRBV12-3 or TRBV12-4 to TRBJ1-1; D perhaps matches TRBD1 (6 bases). This CDR3 has 13 residues. The V and J ends lost 6 bases and 4 bases respectively, with 12 bases between them. DNA for the CDR3: TGTGCCAGCAGACAACAGGGCACCACTGAAGCTTTCTTT. This encodes CASRQQGTTEAFF.

The chain carries TRBV11-3 and TRBJ2-7; TRBD2 matches at 8 bases. The CDR3 has 14 residues. Germline V gene data show CDR1 as SGHNT and CDR2 as YENEEA. With V trimmed by 2 bases and J by 5 bases, 5 bases remained unmatched. The CDR3, as DNA: TGTGCCAGCAGCTTACGGCGGGAGGTAAACGAGCAGTACTTC. Amino acid sequence: CASSLRREVNEQYF.

CDR3 region: CASSRSGRLYEQYF. The CDR3 DNA reads as TGCGCCAGCAGCCGAAGCGGGAGGCTCTACGAGCAGTACTTC. This chain connects TRBV5-1 to TRBJ2-7; 9 bases match TRBD2. CDR1 SGHRS and CDR2 YFSETQ come from the germline V gene. The CDR3 contains 14 residues. The V segment lost 4 bases and the J segment 3 bases; nucleotides outside the gene matches: 5.

This rearrangement joins TRBV5-1 to TRBJ1-2; 9 nucleotides line up with TRBD1. V shed 5 bases, J shed 2 bases, and the junction held 7 bases outside the gene matches. The CDR3 runs to 15 residues. Germline CDR1 SGHRS, CDR2 YFSETQ. The CDR3 reads CASRPGTGLNYGYTF. As DNA, the CDR3 is TGCGCCAGCAGACCCGGGACAGGGCTAAACTATGGCTACACCTTC.

V is TRBV18 and J is TRBJ2-2; a weak D match, TRBD1 (7 bases). CDR3 length: 16 residues. With 3 bases removed from V and 1 base from J, the gap between germline ends came to 12 bases. Germline V gene data show CDR1 as KGHSH and CDR2 as LQKENI. As DNA, the CDR3 is TGTGCCAGCTCACCCGCGGGACAGATGAACACCGGGGAGCTGTTTTTT. Its translation: CASSPAGQMNTGELFF.

The gene calls are TRBV24-1 and TRBJ2-2, with TRBD2 matching over 8 bases. The CDR3 spans 14 residues. Looked up from germline, CDR1 is KGHDR and CDR2 is SFDVKD. V gave up 8 bases and J gave up 1 base; unmatched junction bases: 2. The CDR3: CATTAGGNTGELFF. The CDR3 bases are TGTGCCACCACCGCGGGGGGGAACACCGGGGAGCTGTTTTTT.

This clone was seen more than once but under ten times. The gene calls are TRBV9 and TRBJ1-2; 10 bases agree with TRBD1. V was pared by 2 bases and J by 7 bases, with 5 bases of the junction left unmatched. This CDR3 contains 14 residues. Per the germline V gene, CDR1 is SGDLS and CDR2 is YYNGEE. The CDR3 coding sequence is TGTGCCAGCAGCGTCCCGGGACAGGGGAGTGGCTACACCTTC. Residues: CASSVPGQGSGYTF.

V and J are TRBV5-1 and TRBJ2-3; D ambiguous. Germline CDR1 SGHRS, CDR2 YFSETQ. The length of the CDR3 is 12 residues. V lost 2 bases to trimming and J lost 4 bases, with 5 bases between them. The CDR3 nucleotides are TGCGCCAGCAGCTTTGGCCCAGATACGCAGTATTTT. Translated: CASSFGPDTQYF.

The CDR3 DNA is TGTGCCAGCAGTTACTCGAAGACTTCGAACACCGGGGAGCTGTTTTTT. Translation gives CASSYSKTSNTGELFF. This rearrangement joins TRBV6-5 to TRBJ2-2; D remains ambiguous. Looked up from germline, CDR1 is MNHEY and CDR2 is SVGAGI. V was cut by 0 bases and J by 0 bases, with 8 bases left in between. CDR3 length: 16 residues.

The table lists this clone with a few counts. The chain employs TRBV19 and TRBJ1-6; 7 positions agree with TRBD1. The germline gives CDR1 LNHDA, CDR2 SQIVND (reference sequence). The CDR3 has 13 residues. The J segment lost 8 bases and the V segment lost 8 bases, leaving 6 bases of the junction unmatched. CDR3 residues: CASGDSGYSPLHF. For the CDR3, the DNA is TGTGCCAGTGGGGACAGCGGCTATTCACCCCTCCACTTT.

The chain combines TRBV6-5 with TRBJ2-7; tentatively, D is TRBD2 (5 bases). V was clipped by 7 bases and J by 0 bases, with 13 bases between them. Germline V gives CDR1 MNHEY, CDR2 SVGAGI. The CDR3 totals 14 residues. CDR3 residues: CASKRTGSSYEQYF. Written as DNA, the CDR3 is TGTGCCAGCAAAAGGACGGGGAGCTCCTACGAGCAGTACTTC.